The clone carrying this T cell receptor beta chain was detected many times. Specified time point: longitudinal time-point 1 (baseline). The authors obtained over 170 million TCR-beta sequences from 15-18 subjects per sequencing run. TCRdb re-derived calls from the 5' RACE reads in MiXCR, one entry per CDR3 protein. The profile shows some 38,000 distinct CDR3 sequences, around 3.1% of them singletons. These data belong to a study of neurological immune-mediated disorders. CDR1 and CDR2 (germline): DFQATT, SNEGSKA (reference sequence). The CDR3 loop spans 13 amino acids. V was clipped by 8 bases and J by 9 bases, with 20 bases between them.

The clonotype comes from an older woman with multiple sclerosis. Sequenced material: PBMCs. The V call is TRBV20-1, the J call TRBJ2-1; D possibly corresponds to TRBD1 (7 bases). The CDR3 nucleotides read TGCAGTCCTTTCAGGGGGGCGCCGGGTGAGCAGTTCTTC. Its translation is CSPFRGAPGEQFF.